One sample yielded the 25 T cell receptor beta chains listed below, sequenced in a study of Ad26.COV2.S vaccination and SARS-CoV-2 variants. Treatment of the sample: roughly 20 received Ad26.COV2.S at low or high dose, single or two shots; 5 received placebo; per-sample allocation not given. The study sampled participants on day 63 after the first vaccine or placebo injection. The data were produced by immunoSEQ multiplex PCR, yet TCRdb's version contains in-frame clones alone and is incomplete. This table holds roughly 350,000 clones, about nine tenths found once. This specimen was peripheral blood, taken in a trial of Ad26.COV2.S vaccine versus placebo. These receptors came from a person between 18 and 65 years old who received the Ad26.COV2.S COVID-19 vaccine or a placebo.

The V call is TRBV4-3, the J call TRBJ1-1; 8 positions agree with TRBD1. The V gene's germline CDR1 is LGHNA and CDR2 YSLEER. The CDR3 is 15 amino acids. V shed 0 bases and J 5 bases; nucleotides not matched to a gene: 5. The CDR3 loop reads CASSQDQGALTEAFF. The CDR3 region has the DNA TGCGCCAGCAGCCAAGATCAGGGGGCCCTAACTGAAGCTTTCTTT.

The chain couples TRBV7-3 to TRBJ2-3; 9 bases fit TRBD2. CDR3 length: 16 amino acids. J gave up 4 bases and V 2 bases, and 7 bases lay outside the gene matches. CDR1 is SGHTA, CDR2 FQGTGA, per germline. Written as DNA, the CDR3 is TGTGCCAGCAGCTTAGGCGGGAGGGGTATTGCAGATACGCAGTATTTT. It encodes CASSLGGRGIADTQYF.

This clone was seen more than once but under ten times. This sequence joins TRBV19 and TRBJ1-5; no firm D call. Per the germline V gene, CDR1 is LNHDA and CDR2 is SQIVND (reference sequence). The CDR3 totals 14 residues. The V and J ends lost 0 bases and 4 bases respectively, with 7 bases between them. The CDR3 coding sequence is TGTGCCAGTAGTATAGATAATTGGAATCAGCCCCAGCATTTT. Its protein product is CASSIDNWNQPQHF.

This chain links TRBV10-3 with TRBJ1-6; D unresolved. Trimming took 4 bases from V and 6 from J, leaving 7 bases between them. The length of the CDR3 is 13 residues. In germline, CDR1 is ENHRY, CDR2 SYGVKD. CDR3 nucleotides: TGTGCCATCAGTGTCAACAGTAATTCACCCCTCCACTTT. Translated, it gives CAISVNSNSPLHF.

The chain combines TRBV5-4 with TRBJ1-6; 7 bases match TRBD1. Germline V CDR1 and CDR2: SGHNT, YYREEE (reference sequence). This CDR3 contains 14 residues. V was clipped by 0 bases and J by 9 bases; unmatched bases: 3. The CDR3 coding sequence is TGTGCCAGCAGCTTGGACAGGGGAAGTTCACCCCTCCACTTT. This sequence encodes CASSLDRGSSPLHF.

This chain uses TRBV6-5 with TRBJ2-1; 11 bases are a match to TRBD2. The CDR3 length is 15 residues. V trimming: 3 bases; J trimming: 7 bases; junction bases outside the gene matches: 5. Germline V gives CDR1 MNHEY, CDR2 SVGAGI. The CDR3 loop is CASSYSGRAGNEQFF. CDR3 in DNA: TGTGCCAGCAGTTATAGCGGGAGGGCCGGAAATGAGCAGTTCTTC.

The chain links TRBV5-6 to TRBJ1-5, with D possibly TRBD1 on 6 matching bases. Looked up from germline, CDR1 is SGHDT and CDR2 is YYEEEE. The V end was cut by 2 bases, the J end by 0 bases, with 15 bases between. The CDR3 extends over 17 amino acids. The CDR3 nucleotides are TGTGCCAGCAGCTTCTACACAGGGTTGCCTAGCAATCAGCCCCAGCATTTT. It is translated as CASSFYTGLPSNQPQHF. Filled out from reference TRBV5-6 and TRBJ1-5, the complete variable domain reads DAGVTQSPTHLIKTRGQQVTLRCSPKSGHDTVSWYQQALGQGPQFIFQYYEEEERQRGNFPDRFSGHQFPNYSSELNVNALLLGDSALYLCASSFYTGLPSNQPQHFGDGTRLSIL.

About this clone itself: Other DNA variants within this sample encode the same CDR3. Written as DNA, the CDR3 is TGCAGCGTTGGGCCCCGTGAGACCCAGTACTTC. Amino acids: CSVGPRETQYF. J is TRBJ2-5 and V is TRBV29-1; unclear D gene. Germline CDR1 is SQVTM and CDR2 is ANQGSEA. The CDR3 runs to 11 residues. The ends were cut back, 4 bases at V and 5 bases at J, with 8 bases in the middle.

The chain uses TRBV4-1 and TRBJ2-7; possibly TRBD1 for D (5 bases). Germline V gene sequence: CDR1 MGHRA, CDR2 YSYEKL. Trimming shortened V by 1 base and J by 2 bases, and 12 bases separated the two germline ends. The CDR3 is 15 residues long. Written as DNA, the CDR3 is TGCGCCAGCAGCCAAGGACCTACAGGAACCTACGAGCAGTACTTC. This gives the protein CASSQGPTGTYEQYF.

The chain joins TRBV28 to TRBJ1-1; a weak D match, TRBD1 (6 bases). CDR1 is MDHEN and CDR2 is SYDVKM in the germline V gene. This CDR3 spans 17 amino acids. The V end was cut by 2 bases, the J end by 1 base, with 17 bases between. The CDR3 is CASSLKGGRGKNTEAFF. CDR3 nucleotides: TGTGCCAGCAGTTTAAAAGGGGGGCGGGGAAAGAACACTGAAGCTTTCTTT.

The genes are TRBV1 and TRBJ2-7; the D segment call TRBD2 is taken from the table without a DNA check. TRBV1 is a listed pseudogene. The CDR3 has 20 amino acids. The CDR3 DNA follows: TGCACCAGCAGCCAAGTTTACGGGGATAGCGGGGGACTTCGGAACTACGAGCAGTACTTC. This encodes CTSSQVYGDSGGLRNYEQYF.

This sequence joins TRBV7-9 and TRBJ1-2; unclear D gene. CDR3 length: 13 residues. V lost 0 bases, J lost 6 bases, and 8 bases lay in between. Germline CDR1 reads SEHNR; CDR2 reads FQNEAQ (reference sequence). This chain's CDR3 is CASSLARPNGYTF. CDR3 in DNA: TGTGCCAGCAGCTTAGCGCGTCCCAATGGCTACACCTTC.

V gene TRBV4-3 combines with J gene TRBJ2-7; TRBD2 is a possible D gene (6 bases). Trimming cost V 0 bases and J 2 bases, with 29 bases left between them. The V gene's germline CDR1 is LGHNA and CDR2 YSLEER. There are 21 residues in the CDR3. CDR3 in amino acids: CASSQELPGLPGPFETYEQYF. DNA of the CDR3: TGCGCCAGCAGCCAAGAGCTACCGGGACTCCCGGGTCCCTTCGAAACCTACGAGCAGTACTTC.

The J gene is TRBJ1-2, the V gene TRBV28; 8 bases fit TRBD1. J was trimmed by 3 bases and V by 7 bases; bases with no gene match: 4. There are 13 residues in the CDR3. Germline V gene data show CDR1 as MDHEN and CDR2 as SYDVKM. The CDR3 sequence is CASISGGDYGYTF. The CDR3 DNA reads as TGTGCCAGCATCTCAGGGGGCGACTATGGCTACACCTTC.

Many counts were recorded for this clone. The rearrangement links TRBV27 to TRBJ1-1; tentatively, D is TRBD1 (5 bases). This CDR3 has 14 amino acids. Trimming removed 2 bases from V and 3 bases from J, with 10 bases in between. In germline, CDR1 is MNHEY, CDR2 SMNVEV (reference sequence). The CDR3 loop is CASSLQGWYTEAFF. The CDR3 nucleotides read TGTGCCAGCAGTTTACAGGGCTGGTACACTGAAGCTTTCTTT.

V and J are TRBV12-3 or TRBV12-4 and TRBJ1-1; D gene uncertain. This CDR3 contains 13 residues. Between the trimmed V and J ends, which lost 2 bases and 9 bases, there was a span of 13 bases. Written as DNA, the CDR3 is TGTGCCAGCAGTTTAAAGACTTCGGTGAAAGCTTTCTTT. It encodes CASSLKTSVKAFF.

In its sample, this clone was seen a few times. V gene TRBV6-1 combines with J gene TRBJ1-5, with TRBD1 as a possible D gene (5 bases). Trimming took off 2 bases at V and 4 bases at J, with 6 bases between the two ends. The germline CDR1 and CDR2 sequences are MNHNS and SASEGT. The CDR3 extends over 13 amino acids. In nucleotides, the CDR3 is TGTGCCAGCAGTGAAAGACAGAATCAGCCCCAGCATTTT. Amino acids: CASSERQNQPQHF.

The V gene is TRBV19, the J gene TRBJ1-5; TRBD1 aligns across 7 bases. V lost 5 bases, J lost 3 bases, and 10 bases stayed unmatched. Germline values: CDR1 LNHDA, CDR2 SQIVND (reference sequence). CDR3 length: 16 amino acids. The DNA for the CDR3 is TGTGCCAGTAGTCCTCTTACAGGGGCCGTCAATCAGCCCCAGCATTTT. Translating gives CASSPLTGAVNQPQHF.

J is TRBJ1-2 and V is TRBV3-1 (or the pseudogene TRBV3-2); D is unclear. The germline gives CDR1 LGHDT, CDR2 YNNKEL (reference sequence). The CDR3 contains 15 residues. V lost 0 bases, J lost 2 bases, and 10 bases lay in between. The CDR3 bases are TGTGCCAGCAGCCAAGACGCAGGAATGAACTATGGCTACACCTTC. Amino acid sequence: CASSQDAGMNYGYTF.

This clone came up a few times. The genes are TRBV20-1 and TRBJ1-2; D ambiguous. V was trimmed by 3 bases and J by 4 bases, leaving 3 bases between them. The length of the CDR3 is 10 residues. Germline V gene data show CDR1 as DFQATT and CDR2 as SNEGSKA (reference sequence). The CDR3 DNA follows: TGCAGTGCTAGTAGCTATGGCTACACCTTC. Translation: CSASSYGYTF.

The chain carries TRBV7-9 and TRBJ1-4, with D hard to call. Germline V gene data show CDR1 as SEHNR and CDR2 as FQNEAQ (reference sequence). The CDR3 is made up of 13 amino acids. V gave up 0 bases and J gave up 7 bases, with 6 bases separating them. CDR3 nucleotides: TGTGCCAGCAGCTTAGCGCCGGCTGAAAAACTGTTTTTT. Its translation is CASSLAPAEKLFF.

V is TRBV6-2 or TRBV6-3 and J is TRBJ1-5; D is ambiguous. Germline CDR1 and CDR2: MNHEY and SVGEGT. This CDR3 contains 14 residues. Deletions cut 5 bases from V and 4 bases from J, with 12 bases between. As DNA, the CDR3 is TGTGCCAGCAGTGTTACGGGGTGGAATCAGCCCCAGCATTTT. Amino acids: CASSVTGWNQPQHF.

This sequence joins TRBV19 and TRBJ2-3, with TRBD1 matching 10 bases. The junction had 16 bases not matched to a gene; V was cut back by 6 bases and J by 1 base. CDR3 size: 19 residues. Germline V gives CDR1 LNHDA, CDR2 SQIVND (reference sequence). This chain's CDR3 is CASRGRGTGAAIGTDTQYF. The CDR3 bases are TGTGCCAGTAGGGGAAGGGGGACAGGGGCAGCCATCGGCACAGATACGCAGTATTTT.

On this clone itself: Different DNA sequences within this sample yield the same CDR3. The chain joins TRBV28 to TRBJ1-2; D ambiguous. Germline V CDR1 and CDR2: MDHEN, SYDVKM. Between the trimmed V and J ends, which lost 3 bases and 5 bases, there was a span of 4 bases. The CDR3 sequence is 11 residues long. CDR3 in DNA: TGTGCCAGCAGTTTGAGGTATGGCTACACCTTC. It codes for CASSLRYGYTF.

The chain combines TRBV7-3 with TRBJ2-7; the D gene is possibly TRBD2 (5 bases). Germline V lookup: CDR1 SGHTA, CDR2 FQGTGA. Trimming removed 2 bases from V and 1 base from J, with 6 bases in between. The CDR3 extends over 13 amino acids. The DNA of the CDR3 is TGTGCCAGCAGCTTAGGGGAGTCCTACGAGCAGTACTTC. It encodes CASSLGESYEQYF. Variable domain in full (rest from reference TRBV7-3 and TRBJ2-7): GAGVSQTPSNKVTEKGKYVELRCDPISGHTALYWYRQSLGQGPEFLIYFQGTGAADDSGLPNDRFFAVRPEGSVSTLKIQRTERGDSAVYLCASSLGESYEQYFGPGTRLTVT.